This note documents a single TCR beta chain sequence. This specimen comes from a study of blood T cell repertoires in COVID-19. The overall study: The cDNA or gDNA used as material had been derived from T cells, B-cell-depleted T cells, or PBMCs.

Original data processing: By means of reference gene primer amplification, nucleated cell counts were estimated. This table comes from immunoSEQ multiplex PCR, and its TCRdb copy is limited to in-frame clones, with some not included. V and J calls and clone size come straight from that table; D and trimming were deduced from the DNA. The sample has about 170,000 clones, more than 70% seen once. The germline V and J ends were trimmed by 4 bases and 4 bases, with 16 bases remaining between them. This CDR3 has 16 amino acids. Germline CDR1 MNHEY, CDR2 SVGEGT. V usage is TRBV6-2 or TRBV6-3 and J usage is TRBJ2-2; possible D gene TRBD1, 5 bases. Sequencing used peripheral blood. This sequence originates from a man between 50 and 59 years old who had recovered from COVID-19. DNA for the CDR3: TGTGCCAGCAGTTTTGGCCAGCTAAGGGGCACCGGGGAGCTGTTTTTT. Protein product: CASSFGQLRGTGELFF.